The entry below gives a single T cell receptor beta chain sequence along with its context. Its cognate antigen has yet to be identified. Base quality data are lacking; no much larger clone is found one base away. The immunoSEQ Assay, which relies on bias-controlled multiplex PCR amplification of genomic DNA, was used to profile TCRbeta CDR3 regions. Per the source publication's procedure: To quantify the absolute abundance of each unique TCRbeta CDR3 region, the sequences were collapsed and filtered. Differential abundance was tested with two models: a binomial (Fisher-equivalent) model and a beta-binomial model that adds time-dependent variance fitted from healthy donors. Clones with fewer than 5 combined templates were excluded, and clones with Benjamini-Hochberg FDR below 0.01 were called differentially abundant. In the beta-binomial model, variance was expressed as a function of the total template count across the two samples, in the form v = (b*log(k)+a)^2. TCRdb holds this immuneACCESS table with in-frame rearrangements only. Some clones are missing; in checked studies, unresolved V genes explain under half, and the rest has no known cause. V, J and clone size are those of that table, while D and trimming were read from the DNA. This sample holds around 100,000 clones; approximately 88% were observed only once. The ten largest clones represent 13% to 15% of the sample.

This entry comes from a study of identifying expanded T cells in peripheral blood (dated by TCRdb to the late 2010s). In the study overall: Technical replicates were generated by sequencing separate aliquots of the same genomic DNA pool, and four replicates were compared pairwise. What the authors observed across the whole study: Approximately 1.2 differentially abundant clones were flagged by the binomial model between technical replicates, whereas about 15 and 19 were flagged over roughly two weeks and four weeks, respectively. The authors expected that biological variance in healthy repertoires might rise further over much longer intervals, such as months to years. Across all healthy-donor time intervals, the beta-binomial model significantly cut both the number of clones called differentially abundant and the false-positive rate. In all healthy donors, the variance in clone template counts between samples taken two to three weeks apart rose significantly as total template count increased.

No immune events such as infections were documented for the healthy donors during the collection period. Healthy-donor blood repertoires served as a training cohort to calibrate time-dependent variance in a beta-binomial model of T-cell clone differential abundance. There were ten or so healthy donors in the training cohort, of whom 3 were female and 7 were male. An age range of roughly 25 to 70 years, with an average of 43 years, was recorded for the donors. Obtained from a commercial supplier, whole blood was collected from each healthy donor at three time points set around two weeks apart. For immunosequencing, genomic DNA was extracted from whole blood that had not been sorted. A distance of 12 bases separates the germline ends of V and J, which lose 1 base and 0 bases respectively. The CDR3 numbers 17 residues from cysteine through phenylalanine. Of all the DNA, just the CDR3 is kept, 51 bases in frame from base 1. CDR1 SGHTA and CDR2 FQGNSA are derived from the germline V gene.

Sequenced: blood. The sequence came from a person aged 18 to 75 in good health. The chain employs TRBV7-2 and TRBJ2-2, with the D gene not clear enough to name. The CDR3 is CASSLEPPVSNTGELFF. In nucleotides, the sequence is TGTGCCAGCAGCTTAGAGCCCCCCGTCTCGAACACCGGGGAGCTGTTTTTT. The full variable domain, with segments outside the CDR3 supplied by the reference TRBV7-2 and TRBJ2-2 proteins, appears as GAGVSQSPSNKVTEKGKDVELRCDPISGHTALYWYRQSLGQGLEFLIYFQGNSAPDKSGLPSDRFSAERTGGSVSTLTIQRTQQEDSAVYLCASSLEPPVSNTGELFFGEGSRLTVL.